Below are 25 T cell receptor beta chains sequenced from a single sample in a study of T cells in Graves' hyperthyroidism and ophthalmopathy. RNA transcripts served as the template for amplifying TCR beta CDR3 regions. Carried out on the TCR CDR3, a first-round RT-PCR used the HTBI primer set. TCRdb called the multiplex PCR reads again in MiXCR, with one record for every CDR3 protein. This table has 300,000 to 400,000 distinct CDR3 sequences, less than 20% appearing once. Sequencing was carried out using blood. These receptors were collected from a man younger than 30 with Graves' ophthalmopathy.

This clonotype has ten or more counts. The V and J genes are TRBV2 and TRBJ1-5; D call uncertain. Trimming removed 3 bases at V and 2 bases at J, with 11 bases between. The CDR3 covers 15 residues. Germline loops: CDR1 SNHLY, CDR2 FYNNEI. The CDR3 is CASSDSFVGNQPQHF. The CDR3 DNA reads as TGTGCCAGCAGTGACTCCTTTGTGGGCAATCAGCCCCAGCATTTT.

This clonotype was seen repeatedly, ten times or more. The chain couples TRBV20-1 to TRBJ1-6; no reliable D call. This CDR3 region has 13 residues. V lost 6 bases and J 10 bases, leaving 16 bases between the germline ends. Germline V gene lookup returns CDR1 DFQATT and CDR2 SNEGSKA (reference sequence). The CDR3 spells CSAPGYNVSPLHF. The CDR3 coding sequence is TGCAGTGCCCCCGGATACAATGTCTCACCCCTCCACTTT.

In its sample, this clonotype was seen many times. This chain connects TRBV11-2 to TRBJ2-6; no clear D gene. V lost 3 bases to trimming and J lost 4 bases, with 10 bases between them. This CDR3 has 15 amino acids. Germline-derived CDR1 and CDR2 are SGHAT and FQNNGV. The CDR3 DNA follows: TGTGCCAGCAGCTTGGGGTTAACGGGGGCCAACGTCCTGACTTTC. It encodes CASSLGLTGANVLTF.

V gene TRBV27 combines with J gene TRBJ2-7; D may match TRBD1 or TRBD2 (6 bases each). The CDR3 covers 16 residues. Germline V gene sequence: CDR1 MNHEY, CDR2 SMNVEV (reference sequence). Trimming removed 6 bases from V and 3 bases from J, with 21 bases in between. CDR3 loop: CASSSIRGELVYEQYF. CDR3 sequence (DNA): TGTGCCAGCAGCTCTATAAGGGGGGAATTGGTCTACGAGCAGTACTTC.

This chain joins TRBV7-8 and TRBJ2-1, with 12 bases aligning to TRBD2. Germline V gene lookup returns CDR1 SGHVS and CDR2 FQNEAQ. There are 17 residues in the CDR3. The V segment lost 1 base and the J segment 6 bases; nucleotides outside the gene matches: 7. CDR3 sequence: CASSLGGASGRANEQFF. The DNA for the CDR3 is TGTGCCAGCAGCTTAGGAGGGGCTAGCGGGAGGGCCAATGAGCAGTTCTTC.

This clonotype was seen at least ten times. The rearrangement links TRBV5-5 to TRBJ2-3; a possible D gene is TRBD1 (5 bases). CDR1 and CDR2 from the germline V gene are SGHKS and YYEKEE (reference sequence). This CDR3 is 16 amino acids long. Trimming took off 0 bases at V and 3 bases at J, with 14 bases between the two ends. The CDR3 loop is CASSLARQGGTDTQYF. The CDR3, as DNA: TGTGCCAGCAGCTTGGCCCGGCAGGGTGGGACAGATACGCAGTATTTT.

This clonotype has ten or more counts. The V and J genes are TRBV7-3 and TRBJ2-1; D gene uncertain. CDR3 size: 15 residues. The germline V and J ends were trimmed by 5 bases and 2 bases, with 13 bases remaining between them. Germline V gene sequence: CDR1 SGHTA, CDR2 FQGTGA. The CDR3 here is CASSTSDLPYNEQFF. As DNA, the CDR3 is TGTGCCAGCAGCACATCTGACCTGCCCTACAATGAGCAGTTCTTC. The entire variable domain, with the rest obtained from reference TRBV7-3 and TRBJ2-1, is as follows: GAGVSQTPSNKVTEKGKYVELRCDPISGHTALYWYRQSLGQGPEFLIYFQGTGAADDSGLPNDRFFAVRPEGSVSTLKIQRTERGDSAVYLCASSTSDLPYNEQFFGPGTRLTVL.

This clonotype was picked up a small number of times. The CDR3 DNA follows: TGTGCCAGCGCGCTTGCGGGGTCCTACGAGCAGTACTTC. Translation gives CASALAGSYEQYF. J is TRBJ2-7 and V is TRBV28, with D perhaps matching TRBD2 (6 bases). The V gene's germline CDR1 is MDHEN and CDR2 SYDVKM. V shed 8 bases and J shed 1 base, with 12 bases lying between them. This CDR3 has 13 residues. Based on the CDR3 plus reference TRBV28 and TRBJ2-7, the full variable domain is DVKVTQSSRYLVKRTGEKVFLECVQDMDHENMFWYRQDPGLGLRLIYFSYDVKMKEKGDIPEGYSVSREKKERFSLILESASTNQTSMYLCASALAGSYEQYFGPGTRLTVT.

This clonotype came up a few times. The gene calls are TRBV15 and TRBJ1-2; D is ambiguous. Trimming stripped 0 bases from V and 7 bases from J, with 18 bases between. In germline, CDR1 is LNHNV, CDR2 YYDKDF (reference sequence). CDR3 size: 16 residues. For the CDR3, the DNA is TGTGCCACCAGCAGAGAGAGGTCTTCAAGGGCCGGTGGCTACACCTTC. Translation: CATSRERSSRAGGYTF.

This clonotype was seen ten or more times. The chain combines TRBV5-1 with TRBJ1-2; no definite D call. The CDR3 covers 14 residues. Germline CDR1 and CDR2: SGHRS and YFSETQ. Between the trimmed V and J ends, which lost 3 bases and 8 bases, there was a span of 17 bases. DNA for the CDR3: TGCGCCAGCAGCTCCATCGAGGGTAGGCTAGGCTACACCTTC. Its protein product is CASSSIEGRLGYTF.

This clonotype was observed many times. CDR3 DNA: TGTGCCAGCAGGCTCGGACAGGGCGGGAACATTCAGTACTTC. Translating it yields CASRLGQGGNIQYF. This chain uses TRBV6-1 with TRBJ2-4; 8 positions agree with TRBD1. The CDR3 spans 14 residues. Trimming took 6 bases from V and 7 from J; bases not matched to a gene: 8. Germline V gives CDR1 MNHNS, CDR2 SASEGT.

The CDR3 nucleotides read TGCGCCAGCAGCCGCGGGACAGGGGTATCACCCCTCCACTTT. This sequence encodes CASSRGTGVSPLHF. The V gene is TRBV5-1, the J gene TRBJ1-6; 10 bases are shared with TRBD1. CDR3 length equals 14 residues. The V segment lost 4 bases and the J segment 10 bases; nucleotides outside the gene matches: 5. Germline V gene lookup returns CDR1 SGHRS and CDR2 YFSETQ.

This clonotype has a count of ten or more. The rearrangement uses TRBV27 and TRBJ1-1; possibly TRBD1 for D (5 bases). The CDR3 length is 14 residues. Trimming stripped 7 bases from V and 1 base from J, with 13 bases between. Germline V gives CDR1 MNHEY, CDR2 SMNVEV (reference sequence). DNA of the CDR3: TGTGCCAGCAAGTGGGACGGGAGGAACACTGAAGCTTTCTTT. Residues: CASKWDGRNTEAFF.

This clonotype was seen many times. This chain links TRBV6-1 with TRBJ1-1; D not certain. The CDR3 contains 15 residues. Trimming shortened V by 3 bases and J by 0 bases, and 11 bases separated the two germline ends. Looked up from germline, CDR1 is MNHNS and CDR2 is SASEGT. The chain's CDR3 is CASSDPLRLNTEAFF. CDR3 sequence (DNA): TGTGCCAGCAGTGACCCACTACGGCTGAACACTGAAGCTTTCTTT.

This clonotype has at least ten counts. This chain connects TRBV5-1 to TRBJ1-1; TRBD1 aligns across 9 bases. The trim removed 0 bases at V and 0 bases at J, leaving 3 bases unmatched. The CDR3 is made up of 16 amino acids. Germline CDR1 SGHRS, CDR2 YFSETQ. DNA for the CDR3: TGCGCCAGCAGCTTGGTGACAGGGGGGATGAACACTGAAGCTTTCTTT. Translation gives CASSLVTGGMNTEAFF. Supplemented by reference TRBV5-1 and TRBJ1-1, the full variable domain reads KAGVTQTPRYLIKTRGQQVTLSCSPISGHRSVSWYQQTPGQGLQFLFEYFSETQRNKGNFPGRFSGRQFSNSRSEMNVSTLELGDSALYLCASSLVTGGMNTEAFFGQGTRLTVV.

V gene TRBV5-1 combines with J gene TRBJ2-7; either TRBD1 or TRBD2 may fit D (5 bases each). V lost 4 bases and J lost 7, with 15 bases in between. The CDR3 extends over 13 amino acids. Germline lookup yields CDR1 SGHRS and CDR2 YFSETQ. CDR3 amino acids: CASSPRGGNEQYF. The CDR3 coding sequence is TGCGCCAGCAGCCCCCGTGGGGGAAATGAGCAGTACTTC.

This clonotype was picked up a small number of times. This rearrangement joins TRBV7-9 to TRBJ1-5, with 8 bases lining up with TRBD1. This CDR3 contains 16 residues. Germline V gives CDR1 SEHNR, CDR2 FQNEAQ (reference sequence). J gave up 6 bases and V 0 bases, and 7 bases lay outside the gene matches. The CDR3 DNA sequence: TGTGCCAGCAGCTTAGCGTACGGACAGGGTGTTCAGCCCCAGCATTTT. Amino acid sequence: CASSLAYGQGVQPQHF. Together with reference TRBV7-9 and TRBJ1-5, the CDR3 gives the full variable domain: DTGVSQNPRHKITKRGQNVTFRCDPISEHNRLYWYRQTLGQGPEFLTYFQNEAQLEKSRLLSDRFSAERPKGSFSTLEIQRTEQGDSAMYLCASSLAYGQGVQPQHFGDGTRLSIL.

The table lists this clonotype with many counts. The chain recombines TRBV5-1 with TRBJ1-1; possibly TRBD1 for D (5 bases). Germline V gives CDR1 SGHRS, CDR2 YFSETQ. The CDR3 is 14 amino acids. Trimming stripped 7 bases from V and 1 base from J, with 14 bases between. The CDR3: CASSTRDGNTEAFF. CDR3 DNA sequence: TGCGCCAGCTCCACCAGGGATGGGAACACTGAAGCTTTCTTT.

This clonotype turned up a few times. The chain links TRBV9 to TRBJ1-1; 8 bases are shared with TRBD1. Losses at the gene ends were 3 bases for V and 9 bases for J; bases not matched to a gene: 13. Looked up from germline, CDR1 is SGDLS and CDR2 is YYNGEE. The CDR3 runs 15 residues. The CDR3 sequence is CASSALDRVNSQAFF. The CDR3, as DNA: TGTGCCAGCAGCGCCCTGGACAGGGTTAATTCTCAAGCTTTCTTT.

This clonotype was detected many times. This sequence joins TRBV6-1 and TRBJ1-1; a weak D match, TRBD1 (6 bases). The CDR3 loop spans 14 amino acids. The V gene's germline CDR1 is MNHNS and CDR2 SASEGT. V gave up 6 bases and J gave up 4 bases, with 15 bases separating them. DNA for the CDR3: TGTGCCAGCAGACCCGGACAGAAGGCCACTGAAGCTTTCTTT. It specifies CASRPGQKATEAFF.

Many counts were recorded for this clonotype. The chain combines TRBV12-3 or TRBV12-4 with TRBJ1-1; the D is unclear. The CDR3 sequence is 12 residues long. V lost 2 bases and J lost 8, with 9 bases in between. CDR3 sequence reads: CASSLKGLEAFF. CDR3 coding DNA: TGTGCCAGCAGTTTAAAAGGTTTAGAAGCTTTCTTT.

The V call is TRBV15, the J call TRBJ1-5; D is possibly TRBD1 (5 bases). The germline CDR1 and CDR2 sequences are LNHNV and YYDKDF (reference sequence). Trimming left V 0 bases short and J 6 bases short, with 15 bases between. The CDR3 spans 16 residues. In DNA form, the CDR3 reads TGTGCCACCAGCAGAGATTTGGGGGATTTTAGTCAGCCCCAGCATTTT. It encodes CATSRDLGDFSQPQHF.

This clonotype has a count of ten or more. The chain employs TRBV5-1 and TRBJ2-2; possibly TRBD1 or TRBD2 for D (6 bases each). Per the germline V gene, CDR1 is SGHRS and CDR2 is YFSETQ. The V gene lost 1 base and the J gene lost 7 bases, with 20 bases spanning the gap. The CDR3 runs 17 residues. CDR3 protein: CASSLRAGGQFHGELFF. The CDR3 DNA sequence: TGCGCCAGCAGCTTGCGAGCTGGGGGGCAGTTTCACGGGGAGCTGTTTTTT.

This clonotype was recorded at least ten times. This chain links TRBV20-1 with TRBJ2-3; a possible D gene is TRBD1 (6 bases). This CDR3 spans 16 amino acids. The V gene's germline CDR1 is DFQATT and CDR2 SNEGSKA (reference sequence). Trimming stripped 0 bases from V and 1 base from J, with 14 bases between. CDR3 DNA sequence: TGCAGTGCTAGAGATGGCCAGGGGCCGGGCACAGATACGCAGTATTTT. Encoded protein: CSARDGQGPGTDTQYF.

This chain uses TRBV6-1 with TRBJ2-3, with 7 positions matching TRBD1. The J segment lost 2 bases and the V segment lost 6 bases, leaving 11 bases of the junction unmatched. CDR3 length: 16 amino acids. Looked up from germline, CDR1 is MNHNS and CDR2 is SASEGT. CDR3 amino acids: CASSHTGAIFTDTQYF. CDR3 coding DNA: TGTGCCAGCAGCCACACAGGGGCTATTTTCACAGATACGCAGTATTTT.